The 24 T cell receptor beta chains below come from one sample, sequenced in a study of blood T cells in healthy people across ages. Primers used in a second PCR of about 6 to 11 cycles were a sample-barcoded 5' primer and a J-beta primer mix. TCRdb fed the 5' RACE reads into MiXCR, producing one record per CDR3 protein. The sample includes over 1,500,000 distinct CDR3 sequences, roughly 52% of them seen just once. Sequences were obtained from blood. The receptors derive from a woman in her forties in good health.

In its sample, this clonotype was seen a few times. The genes are TRBV28 and TRBJ1-2; D not resolved. The CDR3 totals 13 residues. Germline V gene sequence: CDR1 MDHEN, CDR2 SYDVKM. The germline V and J ends were trimmed by 0 bases and 4 bases, with 6 bases remaining between them. The chain's CDR3 is CASSLWQFYGYTF. CDR3 nucleotides: TGTGCCAGCAGTTTATGGCAGTTCTATGGCTACACCTTC.

The rearrangement uses TRBV6-5 and TRBJ2-1; 10 nucleotides line up with TRBD1. The V segment lost 5 bases and the J segment 7 bases; nucleotides outside the gene matches: 8. The CDR3 spans 15 residues. Looked up from germline, CDR1 is MNHEY and CDR2 is SVGAGI. The DNA for the CDR3 is TGTGCCAGCAGTACCGACAGGGGGCGGGGAAATGAGCAGTTCTTC. This codes for CASSTDRGRGNEQFF.

The chain has TRBV25-1 and TRBJ1-2; D might be TRBD1 (5 bases). In germline, CDR1 is MGHDK, CDR2 SYGVNS. V was shortened by 8 bases and J by 7 bases, with 14 bases between the two germline ends. The CDR3 totals 12 residues. The CDR3 spells CASFQGMGGYTF. In DNA form, the CDR3 reads TGTGCCAGCTTCCAGGGCATGGGTGGCTACACCTTC.

This rearrangement joins TRBV12-3 or TRBV12-4 to TRBJ1-1; tentatively, D is TRBD1 (5 bases). This CDR3 has 12 amino acids. Trimming left V 6 bases short and J 7 bases short, with 12 bases between. CDR3 protein: CASSPGGIEAFF. CDR3 DNA sequence: TGTGCCAGCAGCCCCGGGGGAATTGAAGCTTTCTTT.

This chain uses TRBV4-3 with TRBJ2-1; 10 positions match TRBD2. From germline, CDR1 is LGHNA and CDR2 YSLEER. V shed 6 bases and J 3 bases; nucleotides not matched to a gene: 11. CDR3 length: 17 amino acids. CDR3 sequence: CASRTGTSASGYNEQFF. CDR3 DNA: TGCGCCAGCAGAACCGGGACTAGCGCGTCGGGCTACAATGAGCAGTTCTTC.

The gene calls are TRBV20-1 and TRBJ2-5; TRBD2 aligns across 15 bases. Per the germline V gene, CDR1 is DFQATT and CDR2 is SNEGSKA (reference sequence). V gave up 4 bases and J gave up 11 bases; unmatched junction bases: 8. The CDR3 extends over 14 amino acids. This CDR3 is CSAKGLAGGSEQYF. CDR3 nucleotide sequence: TGCAGTGCTAAGGGACTAGCGGGGGGTAGTGAGCAGTACTTC.

The CDR3 loop is CASRPTGLYYGYTF. CDR3 in DNA: TGTGCCAGCAGACCTACCGGACTCTACTATGGCTACACCTTC. The gene calls are TRBV28 and TRBJ1-2; D ambiguous. This CDR3 contains 14 residues. Germline V gene data show CDR1 as MDHEN and CDR2 as SYDVKM. V was trimmed by 6 bases and J by 3 bases, leaving 14 bases between them.

The rearrangement uses TRBV10-3 and TRBJ2-5; 7 bases are a match to TRBD2. J was trimmed by 10 bases and V by 2 bases; bases with no gene match: 10. CDR3 length: 14 residues. The V gene's germline CDR1 is ENHRY and CDR2 SYGVKD. DNA for the CDR3: TGTGCCATCAGTGAGGGCGAGACGAGCGGGGTCCAGTACTTC. Translation: CAISEGETSGVQYF.

The CDR3 spells CASSQERVTNYGYTF. CDR3 sequence (DNA): TGTGCCAGCAGCCAAGAGAGAGTAACTAACTATGGCTACACCTTC. This sequence joins TRBV14 and TRBJ1-2; D gene uncertain. This CDR3 comprises 15 residues. Germline V CDR1 and CDR2: SGHDN, FVKESK. V was clipped by 0 bases and J by 0 bases, with 8 bases between them. The full variable domain, in which reference TRBV14 and TRBJ1-2 provide the parts outside the CDR3, is EAGVTQFPSHSVIEKGQTVTLRCDPISGHDNLYWYRRVMGKEIKFLLHFVKESKQDESGMPNNRFLAERTGGTYSTLKVQPAELEDSGVYFCASSQERVTNYGYTFGSGTRLTVV.

This clonotype has just a few counts. The CDR3 region is CATSSPGQDGYTDTQYF. In nucleotides, the CDR3 is TGTGCCACCAGCAGCCCTGGACAGGATGGATACACAGATACGCAGTATTTT. J is TRBJ2-3 and V is TRBV15; 7 nucleotides line up with TRBD1. The germline CDR1 and CDR2 sequences are LNHNV and YYDKDF (reference sequence). This CDR3 contains 17 residues. V lost 3 bases to trimming and J lost 2 bases; unmatched junction nucleotides: 11.

The genes are TRBV4-3 and TRBJ2-4; maybe TRBD2 (6 bases). With 4 bases removed from V and 13 bases from J, the gap between germline ends came to 17 bases. This CDR3 contains 13 residues. Germline CDR1 is LGHNA and CDR2 is YSLEER. The CDR3 loop reads CASSPLRGNEQYF. DNA of the CDR3: TGCGCCAGCAGCCCCCTTCGGGGGAATGAGCAGTACTTC.

V usage is TRBV28 and J usage is TRBJ1-2; D not certain. CDR3 size: 11 residues. V lost 6 bases, J lost 7 bases, and 9 bases lay in between. CDR1 is MDHEN and CDR2 is SYDVKM in the germline V gene. The CDR3 here is CASRVQVGYTF. DNA of the CDR3: TGTGCCAGCAGGGTCCAAGTTGGCTACACCTTC.

The rearrangement joins TRBV7-2 to TRBJ2-3; a weak D match, TRBD1 (5 bases). From germline, CDR1 is SGHTA and CDR2 FQGNSA. This CDR3 is 15 amino acids long. The V and J ends lost 1 base and 4 bases respectively, with 12 bases between them. In DNA, the CDR3 is TGTGCCAGCAGCTTAGTACGCCAGGGCCCAGATACGCAGTATTTT. Protein sequence: CASSLVRQGPDTQYF.

This sequence joins TRBV9 and TRBJ1-1; D is ambiguous. This CDR3 has 15 amino acids. Germline CDR1 and CDR2: SGDLS and YYNGEE. Trimming stripped 0 bases from V and 0 bases from J, with 9 bases between. Written as DNA, the CDR3 is TGTGCCAGCAGCGTAGGGGCCGTACTGAACACTGAAGCTTTCTTT. This gives the protein CASSVGAVLNTEAFF. Based on the CDR3 plus reference TRBV9 and TRBJ1-1, the full variable domain is DSGVTQTPKHLITATGQRVTLRCSPRSGDLSVYWYQQSLDQGLQFLIQYYNGEERAKGNILERFSAQQFPDLHSELNLSSLELGDSALYFCASSVGAVLNTEAFFGQGTRLTVV.

Notes on this clonotype: A read error is possible here, since a much larger clone lies one base away. This sequence joins TRBV28 and TRBJ2-5; 7 nucleotides match TRBD1. The J call may be wrong; the DNA end is better matched by TRBJ2-1. Per the germline V gene, CDR1 is MDHEN and CDR2 is SYDVKM. This CDR3 region has 15 residues. CDR3 in DNA: TGTGCCAGCAGCTCCGGGACAGCTGTCCAAGAGACCCAGTTCTTC. Translated: CASSSGTAVQETQFF.

This rearrangement joins TRBV6-5 to TRBJ2-7; 9 bases agree with TRBD2. V was pared by 4 bases and J by 9 bases, with 7 bases of the junction left unmatched. Germline V CDR1 and CDR2: MNHEY, SVGAGI. This CDR3 has 13 residues. For the CDR3, the DNA is TGTGCCAGCAGTTCTAGCGGGGACATCGGGCAGTACTTC. This encodes CASSSSGDIGQYF.

This rearrangement joins TRBV7-2 to TRBJ2-3; D gene uncertain. This CDR3 spans 14 amino acids. V lost 5 bases and J lost 5, with 14 bases in between. CDR1 and CDR2 (germline): SGHTA, FQGNSA. CDR3 protein: CASSRAVVRDTQYF. The CDR3 DNA reads TGTGCCAGCAGCCGGGCGGTAGTGAGAGATACGCAGTATTTT.

The chain employs TRBV9 and TRBJ1-2; perhaps TRBD1 as D (6 bases). V lost 3 bases to trimming and J lost 4 bases, with 19 bases between them. Germline CDR1 and CDR2: SGDLS and YYNGEE. The CDR3 is made up of 16 amino acids. The CDR3 reads CASSGDISLTPYGYTF. CDR3 DNA sequence: TGTGCCAGCAGCGGGGACATTTCCCTGACCCCCTATGGCTACACCTTC.

This chain links TRBV20-1 with TRBJ2-7; 8 positions agree with TRBD2. The ends lost 5 bases at V and 4 bases at J; junction bases unmatched: 13. CDR1 DFQATT and CDR2 SNEGSKA come from the germline V gene (reference sequence). The CDR3 is 15 residues long. The CDR3: CSAAPEGLDMYEQYF. The CDR3 DNA reads as TGCAGTGCTGCCCCGGAGGGACTAGATATGTACGAGCAGTACTTC.

The chain carries TRBV4-2 and TRBJ2-5; the match to TRBD1 covers 8 bases. This CDR3 region has 16 residues. V lost 4 bases and J lost 2; bases outside the gene matches: 9. Germline V gene data show CDR1 as LGHNA and CDR2 as YNFKEQ. CDR3 loop: CASSRGPGTGQETQYF. CDR3 DNA: TGTGCCAGCAGCCGAGGTCCCGGGACAGGACAAGAGACCCAGTACTTC.

The rearrangement uses TRBV3-1 and TRBJ1-4; weak D call: TRBD1 (6 bases). Deletions cut 0 bases from V and 0 bases from J, with 14 bases between. This CDR3 contains 18 residues. Germline CDR1 and CDR2: LGHDT and YNNKEL (reference sequence). The CDR3 loop reads CASSQDWGADATNEKLFF. The CDR3 nucleotides read TGTGCCAGCAGCCAAGATTGGGGGGCGGACGCAACTAATGAAAAACTGTTTTTT.

V is TRBV6-1 and J is TRBJ1-1; D not resolved. CDR1 is MNHNS and CDR2 is SASEGT in the germline V gene. The V and J ends lost 2 bases and 0 bases respectively, with 4 bases between them. CDR3 size: 13 residues. CDR3 amino acids: CASSEWLNTEAFF. CDR3 DNA sequence: TGTGCCAGCAGTGAATGGTTGAACACTGAAGCTTTCTTT.

The chain couples TRBV15 to TRBJ2-2; 7 bases map to TRBD1. From germline, CDR1 is LNHNV and CDR2 YYDKDF (reference sequence). This CDR3 has 15 residues. With V trimmed by 2 bases and J by 3 bases, 3 bases remained unmatched. This chain's CDR3 is CATSRKGAYTGELFF. The CDR3 DNA sequence: TGTGCCACCAGCAGAAAGGGGGCTTACACCGGGGAGCTGTTTTTT.

The count of this clonotype is one. The gene calls are TRBV6-2 or TRBV6-3 and TRBJ2-5; D gene ambiguous. The V and J ends lost 5 bases and 9 bases respectively, with 13 bases between them. This CDR3 comprises 12 residues. Germline V lookup: CDR1 MNHEY, CDR2 SVGEGT. CDR3: CASSHSPLAQYF. The CDR3 DNA is TGTGCCAGCAGTCATAGCCCCCTGGCCCAGTACTTC.